Presented here are 26 T cell receptor beta chains from one specimen sequenced in a study of cytomegalovirus exposure and HLA in healthy donors. The PCR made use of 60 Vbeta and 13 Jbeta primers. Assay used: immunoSEQ multiplex PCR; TCRdb lists only in-frame clones, some missing. The sample has approximately 220,000 clones; less than 85% are singletons. Sample: PBMCs. These receptors were collected from a young man in good health and CMV-seronegative.

This chain links TRBV28 with TRBJ1-6; 8 bases fit TRBD1. Germline V gene lookup returns CDR1 MDHEN and CDR2 SYDVKM. The CDR3 is 14 residues long. Trimming at V came to 7 bases and at J to 7 bases, leaving 6 bases not matched to a gene. The CDR3 loop is CASNGGTGNSPLHF. The CDR3 DNA reads as TGTGCCAGCAACGGCGGGACAGGAAATTCACCCCTCCACTTT.

The chain links TRBV18 to TRBJ2-7, with TRBD2 identical over 8 bases. The CDR3 has 14 residues. With V trimmed by 3 bases and J by 4 bases, 5 bases remained unmatched. From germline, CDR1 is KGHSH and CDR2 LQKENI. The DNA for the CDR3 is TGTGCCAGCTCACCGCCGGGACTAGGGTACGAGCAGTACTTC. Residues: CASSPPGLGYEQYF.

The chain links TRBV11-2 to TRBJ1-2; a weak D match, TRBD1 (6 bases). Germline values: CDR1 SGHAT, CDR2 FQNNGV. The CDR3 has 17 residues. The germline V and J ends were trimmed by 1 base and 2 bases, with 17 bases remaining between them. CDR3 in DNA: TGTGCCAGCAGCTTAGTCCGGGGGGGCGGGATAAACTATGGCTACACCTTC. It translates to CASSLVRGGGINYGYTF.

This chain links TRBV30 with TRBJ1-2, with D possibly TRBD1 on 6 matching bases. CDR1 is GTSNPN and CDR2 is SVGIG in the germline V gene (reference sequence). V lost 2 bases to trimming and J lost 7 bases, with 14 bases between them. This CDR3 is built from 13 residues. The CDR3 DNA reads TGTGCCTGGAGTCTTTCCGGGACATTTGGCTACACCTTC. It codes for CAWSLSGTFGYTF.

V is TRBV6-1 and J is TRBJ1-5; a weak D match, TRBD1 (6 bases). CDR3 length: 16 residues. Trimming removed 2 bases from V and 1 base from J, with 12 bases in between. The germline V gene has CDR1 MNHNS and CDR2 SASEGT. The CDR3 DNA is TGTGCCAGCAGTGAACTATCTACAGGGAGCAATCAGCCCCAGCATTTT. Protein product: CASSELSTGSNQPQHF.

The gene calls are TRBV5-5 and TRBJ2-7, with 8 bases identical to TRBD1. The CDR3 totals 15 residues. V shed 3 bases and J 0 bases; nucleotides not matched to a gene: 5. CDR1 SGHKS and CDR2 YYEKEE come from the germline V gene (reference sequence). The DNA for the CDR3 is TGTGCCAGCAGCTGGGTGGACAGGGCCTCCTACGAGCAGTACTTC. Encoded protein: CASSWVDRASYEQYF.

This clone was seen more than once but under ten times. The chain uses TRBV6-5 and TRBJ2-3, with 8 bases matching TRBD2. V lost 2 bases and J lost 7; bases outside the gene matches: 11. Germline-derived CDR1 and CDR2 are MNHEY and SVGAGI. The CDR3 runs to 16 residues. The CDR3, as DNA: TGTGCCAGCAGTTACAGCACTAGCGGAGCTCGTCATACGCAGTATTTT. This encodes CASSYSTSGARHTQYF.

This clone was seen a single time. The rearrangement links TRBV7-6 to TRBJ2-5, with 7 bases aligning to TRBD2. TRBJ2-7 explains the end of the DNA better; the J call may be wrong. CDR3 size: 15 residues. CDR1 is SGHVS, CDR2 FNYEAQ, per germline. The CDR3 sequence is CASSPTSASSYEQYF. In DNA, the CDR3 is TGTGCCAGCAGCCCAACTAGCGCCAGCTCCTACGAGCAGTACTTC.

With respect to this clone: Other DNA sequences in this sample translate to the same CDR3. The chain combines TRBV21-1 with TRBJ2-5; no check of the table's D call, TRBD2, against the DNA was made. TRBV21-1 is tagged as a pseudogene. CDR3 length: 18 amino acids. The CDR3 DNA is TGTGCCAGCAGCGCCCTCCTACCGGGGAGTACTAACCAAGAGACCCAGTACTTC. Encoded protein: CASSALLPGSTNQETQYF.

Notes on this clone: One end of the junction does not line up with germline, which may come from a read error. This chain connects TRBV5-8 to TRBJ1-2; 9 positions agree with TRBD1. The CDR3 length is 17 residues. CDR1 and CDR2 from the germline V gene are SGHTS and YDEGEE. CDR3 in DNA: TGTGCCAGCAGTTTGGCCGTAGGGGACAGGGATTTCGGTGGCTACACCTTC. Amino acids: CASSLAVGDRDFGGYTF.

The chain uses TRBV7-9 and TRBJ1-2, with a possible D match to TRBD1 (6 bases). The CDR3 is made up of 14 amino acids. Between the trimmed V and J ends, which lost 5 bases and 4 bases, there was a span of 14 bases. CDR1 SEHNR and CDR2 FQNEAQ come from the germline V gene (reference sequence). DNA for the CDR3: TGTGCCAGCAGCCCACAGGGTTTGGGCTATGGCTACACCTTC. It is translated as CASSPQGLGYGYTF.

This chain connects TRBV4-2 to TRBJ1-6, with D perhaps TRBD1 (5 bases). The germline V gene encodes CDR1 LGHNA and CDR2 YNFKEQ. The CDR3 spans 13 residues. V lost 3 bases, J lost 14 bases, and 14 bases lay in between. CDR3 nucleotide sequence: TGTGCCAGCAGCCAGTCGGGGGGTGTCACCCTCCACTTT. Translated, it gives CASSQSGGVTLHF.

This chain links TRBV25-1 with TRBJ2-7; D is perhaps TRBD1 (6 bases). Per the germline V gene, CDR1 is MGHDK and CDR2 is SYGVNS. The V end lost 7 bases, the J end lost 3 bases, and 16 bases lay between the germline ends. The CDR3 contains 14 residues. The CDR3 spells CASTGDQGFYEQYF. DNA for the CDR3: TGTGCCAGCACCGGAGATCAGGGGTTCTACGAGCAGTACTTC.

This clone occurred a few times. The rearrangement links TRBV6-5 to TRBJ1-2, with 8 bases identical to TRBD1. The CDR3 runs 13 residues. Germline V CDR1 and CDR2: MNHEY, SVGAGI. V shed 6 bases and J 12 bases; nucleotides not matched to a gene: 12. The DNA of the CDR3 is TGTGCCAGCAGGGAAACAGGGGGAAGTGCGAACACCTTC. It specifies CASRETGGSANTF.

The V call is TRBV9, the J call TRBJ2-5; 8 bases are a match to TRBD2. V trimming: 4 bases; J trimming: 5 bases; junction bases outside the gene matches: 10. The germline V gene encodes CDR1 SGDLS and CDR2 YYNGEE. This CDR3 is 15 amino acids long. CDR3 sequence (DNA): TGTGCCAGCAGCCCCACGGGGGGGAGAGGGGAGACCCAGTACTTC. Protein: CASSPTGGRGETQYF.

This sequence joins TRBV10-3 and TRBJ2-7, with D possibly TRBD2 on 6 matching bases. Germline CDR1 reads ENHRY; CDR2 reads SYGVKD. The CDR3 spans 13 residues. V was trimmed by 7 bases and J by 5 bases, leaving 15 bases between them. CDR3 DNA sequence: TGTGCCATCACCCCGACTAGTTTGGACGAGCAGTACTTC. Amino acid sequence: CAITPTSLDEQYF.

The CDR3 region has the DNA TGCAGCGTTGAAGCGCAAGGACTTGCGGGAGGGTCCTACAATGAGCAGTTCTTC. Translating gives CSVEAQGLAGGSYNEQFF. This chain connects TRBV29-1 to TRBJ2-1; 9 positions agree with TRBD2. The CDR3 covers 18 residues. Germline values: CDR1 SQVTM, CDR2 ANQGSEA. V lost 1 base, J lost 1 base, and 11 bases stayed unmatched.

The chain couples TRBV21-1 to TRBJ1-5; the D segment call TRBD1 is taken from the table without a DNA check. TRBV21-1 is a listed pseudogene. The length of the CDR3 is 19 residues. The chain's CDR3 is CASSKSGQGGIWSNQPQHF. For the CDR3, the DNA is TGTGCCAGCAGCAAATCAGGGCAGGGGGGTATATGGAGCAATCAGCCCCAGCATTTT.

This clone was observed a few times. The V call is TRBV5-4, the J call TRBJ1-1; D is unclear. This CDR3 is 13 amino acids long. Germline V gene data show CDR1 as SGHNT and CDR2 as YYREEE (reference sequence). The V end was cut by 0 bases, the J end by 1 base, with 4 bases between. The CDR3 DNA reads as TGTGCCAGCAGCTTGGTTAGGAACACTGAAGCTTTCTTT. As protein: CASSLVRNTEAFF.

Concerning this clone itself: The identical CDR3 is also encoded by other nucleotide sequences in the sample. V gene TRBV18 combines with J gene TRBJ1-5; TRBD1 might be the D (5 bases). CDR3 size: 13 residues. Germline CDR1 and CDR2: KGHSH and LQKENI. Trimming shortened V by 1 base and J by 4 bases, and 5 bases separated the two germline ends. The CDR3 loop reads CASSPQGNQPQHF. The CDR3 DNA follows: TGTGCCAGCTCACCACAGGGGAATCAGCCCCAGCATTTT.

V is TRBV6-5 and J is TRBJ1-3; D remains unclear. Germline lookup yields CDR1 MNHEY and CDR2 SVGAGI. The length of the CDR3 is 13 residues. V lost 7 bases to trimming and J lost 0 bases, with 7 bases between them. The CDR3 region is CASMGLSGNTIYF. Here the CDR3 DNA reads TGTGCCAGCATGGGCCTCTCTGGAAACACCATATATTTT.

The V call is TRBV6-5, the J call TRBJ2-7; the D is unclear. The V gene lost 5 bases and the J gene lost 8 bases, with 16 bases spanning the gap. The germline V gene encodes CDR1 MNHEY and CDR2 SVGAGI. The CDR3 spans 13 residues. Here the CDR3 DNA reads TGTGCCAGCAGTGTCAGAGTTGACACTCAGCAGTACTTC. Protein sequence: CASSVRVDTQQYF.

V gene TRBV28 combines with J gene TRBJ2-1; 13 bases are shared with TRBD2. The CDR3 loop spans 14 amino acids. CDR1 and CDR2 (germline): MDHEN, SYDVKM. Trimming removed 6 bases from V and 7 bases from J; junction bases left unmatched: 3. The CDR3 nucleotides are TGTGCCAGCAGGCCGGGACTAGCGGGAAATGAGCAGTTCTTC. This sequence encodes CASRPGLAGNEQFF.

This chain uses TRBV2 with TRBJ2-1, with 8 positions matching TRBD1. Germline-derived CDR1 and CDR2 are SNHLY and FYNNEI. The CDR3 length is 15 residues. The V gene end was trimmed by 1 base and the J gene end by 3 bases; junction bases not matched to a gene: 2. CDR3 DNA: TGTGCCAGCAGTGAAGACAGGGGGGTCTACAATGAGCAGTTCTTC. Protein product: CASSEDRGVYNEQFF.

The chain carries TRBV10-3 and TRBJ2-7; a possible D gene is TRBD1 (6 bases). CDR1 ENHRY and CDR2 SYGVKD come from the germline V gene. The CDR3 length is 16 residues. The ends were cut back, 0 bases at V and 3 bases at J, with 15 bases in the middle. In DNA form, the CDR3 reads TGTGCCATCAGTGAGTCAGGCCAGGGGAATGGCTACGAGCAGTACTTC. It specifies CAISESGQGNGYEQYF.

The V gene is TRBV5-4, the J gene TRBJ1-3; D possibly corresponds to TRBD1 (6 bases). The CDR3 contains 12 residues. Per the germline V gene, CDR1 is SGHNT and CDR2 is YYREEE (reference sequence). Trimming pared 5 bases from V and 3 bases from J, leaving 6 bases between. For the CDR3, the DNA is TGTGCCAGCAGAGGGGGTGGAAACACCATATATTTT. Protein sequence: CASRGGGNTIYF.